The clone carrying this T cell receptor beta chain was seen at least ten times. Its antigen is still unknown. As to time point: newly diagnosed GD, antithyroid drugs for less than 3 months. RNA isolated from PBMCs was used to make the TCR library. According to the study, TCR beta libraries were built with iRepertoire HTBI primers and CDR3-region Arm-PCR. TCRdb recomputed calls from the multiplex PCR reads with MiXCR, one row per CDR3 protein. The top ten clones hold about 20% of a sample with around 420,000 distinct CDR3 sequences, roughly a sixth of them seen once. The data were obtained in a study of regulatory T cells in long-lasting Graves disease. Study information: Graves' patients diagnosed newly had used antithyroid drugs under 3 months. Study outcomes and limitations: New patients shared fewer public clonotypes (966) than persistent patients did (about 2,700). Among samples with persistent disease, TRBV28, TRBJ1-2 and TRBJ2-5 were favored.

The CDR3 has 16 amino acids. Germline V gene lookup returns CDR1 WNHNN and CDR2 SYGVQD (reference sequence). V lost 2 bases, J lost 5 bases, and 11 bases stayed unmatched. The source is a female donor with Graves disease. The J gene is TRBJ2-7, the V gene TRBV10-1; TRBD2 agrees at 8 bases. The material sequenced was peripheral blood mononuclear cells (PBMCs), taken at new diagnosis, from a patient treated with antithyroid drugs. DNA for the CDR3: TGCGCCAGCAGTGAGGGGCCGGGAGGGCCTCTGAACGAGCAGTACTTC. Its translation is CASSEGPGGPLNEQYF.